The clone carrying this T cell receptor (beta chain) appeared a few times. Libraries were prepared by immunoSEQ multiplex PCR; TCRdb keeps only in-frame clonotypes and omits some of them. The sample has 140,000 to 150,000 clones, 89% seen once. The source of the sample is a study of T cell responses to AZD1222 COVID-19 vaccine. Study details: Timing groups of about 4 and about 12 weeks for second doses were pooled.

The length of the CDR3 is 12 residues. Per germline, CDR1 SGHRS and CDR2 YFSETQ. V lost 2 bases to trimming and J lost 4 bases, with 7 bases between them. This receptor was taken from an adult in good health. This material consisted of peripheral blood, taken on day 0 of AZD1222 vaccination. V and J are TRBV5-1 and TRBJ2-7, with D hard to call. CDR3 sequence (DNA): TGCGCCAGCAGCTTAGACGGTTACGAGCAGTACTTC. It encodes CASSLDGYEQYF.